This TCR beta chain was recorded in a study of control samples from healthy donors and cancer patients. The CDR3 contains 14 residues. Germline CDR1 MNHEY, CDR2 SVGAGI. V lost 5 bases, J lost 8 bases, and 18 bases lay in between. Profiling relied on immunoSEQ multiplex PCR, and the TCRdb table lists in-frame clones only, not all of them. The sample lists 150,000 or so clones, over 85% occurring once. The genes are TRBV6-5 and TRBJ1-1; D gene ambiguous. This receptor was obtained from a man aged 30 to 39 in good health. Input material: blood. DNA for the CDR3: TGTGCCAGCAGTCTCCTTCAATCCTCCGAGGAAGCTTTCTTT. Translated: CASSLLQSSEEAFF.